The clone carrying this T cell receptor beta chain was found a few times. No antigen is known for it. Germline V gene data show CDR1 as MNHEY and CDR2 as SMNVEV (reference sequence). V lost 3 bases and J 3 bases, leaving 9 bases between the germline ends. There are 14 residues in the CDR3. The sample originates from a study of T cells in Graves' hyperthyroidism and ophthalmopathy. A patient was excluded if there was uncontrolled infection, other autoimmune disease, pregnancy or lactation. Study results and caveats: The model anticipated ophthalmopathy a median about six months pre-onset.

Amplification yielded TCR beta CDR3 regions, with RNA transcripts as the source. First-round RT-PCR with HTBI primers amplified the TCR CDR3 region. Using its own MiXCR run on the multiplex PCR reads, TCRdb lists one record per CDR3 protein. Among a few hundred thousand distinct CDR3 sequences listed, about 14% were seen once. The chain recombines TRBV27 with TRBJ1-3; D gene uncertain. The sample taken for sequencing was blood. The sequence came from a young woman with Graves' ophthalmopathy. The CDR3 bases are TGTGCCAGCAGTTTCCACGGGCTTGGAAACACCATATATTTT. Its protein product is CASSFHGLGNTIYF.